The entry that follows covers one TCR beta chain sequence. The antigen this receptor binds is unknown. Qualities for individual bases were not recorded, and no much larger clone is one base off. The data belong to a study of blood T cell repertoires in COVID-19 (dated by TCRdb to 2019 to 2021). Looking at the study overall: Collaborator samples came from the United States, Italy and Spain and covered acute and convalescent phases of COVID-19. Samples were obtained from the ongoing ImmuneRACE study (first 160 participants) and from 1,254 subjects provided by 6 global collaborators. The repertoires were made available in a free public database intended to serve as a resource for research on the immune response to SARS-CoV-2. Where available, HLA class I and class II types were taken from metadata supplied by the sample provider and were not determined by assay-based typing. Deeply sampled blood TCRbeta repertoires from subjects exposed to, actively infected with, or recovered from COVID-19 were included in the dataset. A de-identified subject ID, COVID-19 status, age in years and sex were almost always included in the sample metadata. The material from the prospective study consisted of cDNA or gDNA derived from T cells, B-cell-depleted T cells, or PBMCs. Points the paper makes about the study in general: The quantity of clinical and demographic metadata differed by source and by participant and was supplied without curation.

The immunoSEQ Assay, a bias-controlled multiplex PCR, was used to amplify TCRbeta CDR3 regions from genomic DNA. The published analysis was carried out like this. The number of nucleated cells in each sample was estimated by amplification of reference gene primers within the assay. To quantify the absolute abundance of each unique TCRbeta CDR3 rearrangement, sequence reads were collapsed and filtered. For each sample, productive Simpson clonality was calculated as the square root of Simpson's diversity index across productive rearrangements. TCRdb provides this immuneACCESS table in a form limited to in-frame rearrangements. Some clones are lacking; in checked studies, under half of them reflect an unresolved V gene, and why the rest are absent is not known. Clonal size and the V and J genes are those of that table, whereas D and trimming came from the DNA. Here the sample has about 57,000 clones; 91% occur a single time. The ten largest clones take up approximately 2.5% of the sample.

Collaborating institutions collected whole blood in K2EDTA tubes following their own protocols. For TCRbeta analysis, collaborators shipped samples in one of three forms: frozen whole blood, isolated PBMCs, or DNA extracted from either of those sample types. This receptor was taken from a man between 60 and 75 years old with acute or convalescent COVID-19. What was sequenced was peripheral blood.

The CDR3 amino acid sequence is: CASSRTGGLLEAFF. The DNA sequence reads TGTGCCAGCAGCAGGACAGGGGGCCTCTTGGAAGCTTTCTTT. This chain joins TRBV2 to TRBJ1-1, and TRBD1 aligns with 11 junction nucleotides. The CDR3 holds 14 amino acids from the cysteine to the phenylalanine. Only CDR3 DNA remains: 42 bases, in frame from the first base. The germline V and J ends show losses of 6 bases and 8 bases respectively, and no gene match explains 8 bases of the junction. Per the germline V gene, SNHLY is the CDR1 and FYNNEI is the CDR2.